The rows below give T cell receptor beta chains drawn from one sample of a study of early stage breast cancer tumors. Sequencing used immunoSEQ multiplex PCR; TCRdb keeps in-frame clones, though not all of them. The sample lists about 30,000 clones; 72% were seen once. The sample taken for sequencing was blood. The receptors derive from a person in their fifties or sixties with breast cancer. Both conserved end residues are part of each CDR3. The order of the fields is J gene, D gene, V gene, clone size, CDR3 protein, CDR3 DNA. D genes are given only for firm matches. Clone sizes are given selectively: once, few, many, or a class where the clone is expanded.

j_call: TRBJ2-3; d_call: TRBD2; v_call: TRBV9; clone_size: once; cdr3_aa: CASSVGLAGGADTQYF; cdr3_nt: TGTGCCAGCAGCGTAGGACTAGCGGGAGGTGCAGATACGCAGTATTTT
j_call: TRBJ1-1; d_call: NA; v_call: TRBV28; clone_size: NA; cdr3_aa: CASSISRGANTEAFF; cdr3_nt: TGTGCCAGCAGTATTTCAAGGGGGGCGAACACTGAAGCTTTCTTT
j_call: TRBJ1-4; d_call: NA; v_call: TRBV1; clone_size: NA; cdr3_aa: CTSSQDDHRENEKLFF; cdr3_nt: TGCACCAGCAGCCAAGATGATCACAGAGAGAACGAAAAACTGTTTTTT
j_call: TRBJ2-6; d_call: NA; v_call: TRBV7-2; clone_size: NA; cdr3_aa: CASSFLHGANVLTF; cdr3_nt: TGTGCCAGCAGCTTTCTCCACGGGGCCAACGTCCTGACTTTC
j_call: TRBJ1-2; d_call: NA; v_call: TRBV6-5; clone_size: NA; cdr3_aa: CASSLDGREVIGYTF; cdr3_nt: TGTGCCAGCAGTTTGGATGGCAGGGAAGTGATTGGCTACACCTTC
j_call: TRBJ2-1; d_call: TRBD1; v_call: TRBV5-1; clone_size: few; cdr3_aa: CASSSEGQNYNEQFF; cdr3_nt: TGCGCCAGCAGCAGCGAGGGACAGAACTACAATGAGCAGTTCTTC
j_call: TRBJ2-1; d_call: NA; v_call: TRBV7-6; clone_size: NA; cdr3_aa: CASSLGRDTEQFF; cdr3_nt: TGTGCCAGCAGCTTAGGACGGGATACTGAGCAGTTCTTC
j_call: TRBJ2-5; d_call: TRBD1; v_call: TRBV27; clone_size: NA; cdr3_aa: CASSLSWGTAETQYF; cdr3_nt: TGTGCCAGCAGTTTATCGTGGGGGACAGCAGAGACCCAGTACTTC
j_call: TRBJ1-2; d_call: TRBD1; v_call: TRBV29-1; clone_size: NA; cdr3_aa: CSVGGQARGYTF; cdr3_nt: TGCAGCGTTGGGGGACAGGCTCGGGGCTACACCTTC
j_call: TRBJ2-3; d_call: NA; v_call: TRBV7-9; clone_size: NA; cdr3_aa: CASSPSGTVSDTQYF; cdr3_nt: TGTGCCAGCAGCCCGAGCGGGACAGTTTCAGATACGCAGTATTTT
j_call: TRBJ2-7; d_call: NA; v_call: TRBV6-5; clone_size: NA; cdr3_aa: CASSRISSYEQYF; cdr3_nt: TGTGCCAGCTCCAGGATTAGCTCCTACGAGCAGTACTTC
j_call: TRBJ1-5; d_call: TRBD1; v_call: TRBV19; clone_size: NA; cdr3_aa: CASSIPGGSYQPQHF; cdr3_nt: TGTGCCAGTAGTATACCAGGGGGATCTTATCAGCCCCAGCATTTT
j_call: TRBJ1-5; d_call: NA; v_call: TRBV6-1; clone_size: few; cdr3_aa: CASSEMGGTNQPQHF; cdr3_nt: TGTGCCAGCAGTGAAATGGGGGGGACCAATCAGCCCCAGCATTTT
j_call: TRBJ2-1; d_call: NA; v_call: TRBV11-2; clone_size: NA; cdr3_aa: CASSSAAWHEQFF; cdr3_nt: TGTGCCAGCAGCTCCGCCGCGTGGCATGAGCAGTTCTTC
j_call: TRBJ1-5; d_call: NA; v_call: TRBV5-1; clone_size: NA; cdr3_aa: CASSLPLAGPADTQHF; cdr3_nt: TGCGCCAGCAGCTTGCCCCTAGCGGGACCCGCAGATACGCAGCATTTT
j_call: TRBJ1-5; d_call: NA; v_call: TRBV4-2; clone_size: medium-sized; cdr3_aa: CASSQKGNQPQHF; cdr3_nt: TGTGCCAGCAGCCAAAAGGGTAATCAGCCCCAGCATTTT
j_call: TRBJ1-1; d_call: NA; v_call: TRBV10-3; clone_size: few; cdr3_aa: CAIKRTENTEAFF; cdr3_nt: TGTGCCATCAAGAGGACAGAGAACACTGAAGCTTTCTTT
j_call: TRBJ1-1; d_call: NA; v_call: TRBV27; clone_size: NA; cdr3_aa: CASSLLEGREAFF; cdr3_nt: TGTGCCAGCAGTTTATTGGAGGGACGGGAAGCTTTCTTT
j_call: TRBJ2-1; d_call: NA; v_call: TRBV19; clone_size: NA; cdr3_aa: CASSIQDGAYNEQFF; cdr3_nt: TGTGCCAGTAGTATTCAGGACGGCGCCTACAATGAGCAGTTCTTC
j_call: TRBJ2-1; d_call: TRBD1; v_call: TRBV27; clone_size: once; cdr3_aa: CASSLSIRDRRINEQFF; cdr3_nt: TGTGCCAGCAGTTTATCGATACGGGACAGGCGGATCAATGAGCAGTTCTTC
j_call: TRBJ2-1; d_call: NA; v_call: TRBV11-2; clone_size: few; cdr3_aa: CASSRVGGNSYNEQFF; cdr3_nt: TGTGCCAGCAGCCGCGTGGGCGGGAACTCCTACAATGAGCAGTTCTTC
j_call: TRBJ2-5; d_call: NA; v_call: TRBV5-1; clone_size: few; cdr3_aa: CASRETTVTQETQYF; cdr3_nt: TGCGCCAGCAGAGAGACGACAGTTACGCAAGAGACCCAGTACTTC
j_call: TRBJ2-3; d_call: NA; v_call: TRBV7-2; clone_size: NA; cdr3_aa: CASSWEGPYTQYF; cdr3_nt: TGTGCCAGCAGCTGGGAAGGACCTTATACGCAGTATTTT
j_call: TRBJ1-1; d_call: NA; v_call: TRBV29-1; clone_size: NA; cdr3_aa: CSVRGTAQPLPEAFF; cdr3_nt: TGCAGCGTTAGGGGGACCGCTCAACCTCTACCTGAAGCTTTCTTT
j_call: TRBJ2-5; d_call: NA; v_call: TRBV4-1; clone_size: few; cdr3_aa: CASSQEGRQETQYF; cdr3_nt: TGCGCCAGCAGCCAAGAGGGCAGGCAAGAGACCCAGTACTTC
j_call: TRBJ2-7; d_call: TRBD1; v_call: TRBV6-1; clone_size: NA; cdr3_aa: CASSGTGGEQYF; cdr3_nt: TGTGCCAGCAGTGGAACAGGGGGCGAGCAGTACTTC
j_call: TRBJ2-1; d_call: NA; v_call: TRBV5-1; clone_size: NA; cdr3_aa: CASSLGYSSVYNEQFF; cdr3_nt: TGCGCCAGCAGCTTGGGTTATAGTAGCGTCTACAATGAGCAGTTCTTC
j_call: TRBJ2-7; d_call: NA; v_call: TRBV6-1; clone_size: few; cdr3_aa: CASRVQGYEQYF; cdr3_nt: TGTGCCAGCAGGGTACAGGGATACGAGCAGTACTTC
j_call: TRBJ1-3; d_call: NA; v_call: TRBV28; clone_size: NA; cdr3_aa: CASRKLDLSGNTIYF; cdr3_nt: TGTGCCAGCAGGAAACTGGACCTCTCTGGAAACACCATATATTTT
j_call: TRBJ2-5; d_call: NA; v_call: TRBV14; clone_size: once; cdr3_aa: CASSQEAWAGYQETQYF; cdr3_nt: TGTGCCAGCAGCCAAGAGGCTTGGGCGGGGTACCAAGAGACCCAGTACTTC
j_call: TRBJ2-7; d_call: NA; v_call: TRBV9; clone_size: NA; cdr3_aa: CASSLEGRGSVDEQYF; cdr3_nt: TGTGCCAGCAGCCTAGAAGGGAGAGGGAGTGTAGACGAGCAGTACTTC
j_call: TRBJ2-3; d_call: TRBD1; v_call: TRBV9; clone_size: NA; cdr3_aa: CASSFGGDRGTDTQYF; cdr3_nt: TGTGCCAGCAGTTTCGGAGGGGACAGGGGCACAGATACGCAGTATTTT
j_call: TRBJ2-7; d_call: TRBD2; v_call: TRBV2; clone_size: NA; cdr3_aa: CASSVTSGKDYEQYF; cdr3_nt: TGTGCCAGCAGTGTGACTAGCGGGAAGGACTACGAGCAGTACTTC
j_call: TRBJ2-7; d_call: NA; v_call: TRBV4-3; clone_size: NA; cdr3_aa: CASSQDGRGRSYEQYF; cdr3_nt: TGCGCCAGCAGCCAAGATGGCAGGGGGAGGTCTTACGAGCAGTACTTC
j_call: TRBJ1-1; d_call: NA; v_call: TRBV19; clone_size: few; cdr3_aa: CASRSGGTEAFF; cdr3_nt: TGTGCCAGTAGATCCGGGGGGACTGAAGCTTTCTTT
j_call: TRBJ1-1; d_call: NA; v_call: TRBV10-3; clone_size: NA; cdr3_aa: CATREDTEAFF; cdr3_nt: TGTGCCACGCGAGAAGACACTGAAGCTTTCTTT
j_call: TRBJ1-5; d_call: NA; v_call: TRBV27; clone_size: NA; cdr3_aa: CASSLLGPGGHNQPQHF; cdr3_nt: TGTGCCAGCAGTTTATTAGGCCCCGGGGGCCACAATCAGCCCCAGCATTTT
j_call: TRBJ2-1; d_call: TRBD2; v_call: TRBV11-3; clone_size: once; cdr3_aa: CASSSGTSGYNEQFF; cdr3_nt: TGTGCCAGCAGCTCAGGGACTAGCGGGTACAATGAGCAGTTCTTC
j_call: TRBJ1-1; d_call: NA; v_call: TRBV2; clone_size: few; cdr3_aa: CASSDHRVAFF; cdr3_nt: TGTGCCAGCAGTGACCACAGGGTAGCTTTCTTT